A selection of T cell receptor beta chains follows, all from one sample in a study of T cells in Graves' hyperthyroidism and ophthalmopathy. TCRdb re-called the multiplex PCR reads with MiXCR, one entry per CDR3 protein. The repertoire consists of 550,000 to 600,000 distinct CDR3 sequences, with around 15% occurring once and the leading ten covering 18%. Material for sequencing was blood. These receptor sequences come from a young woman with Graves' hyperthyroidism. CDR3s include the opening cysteine and the closing phenylalanine or tryptophan. D genes are given only for firm matches. Expanded clones are given a class, and other clones once, few, many or no size at all.

v_gene: TRBV29-1
d_gene: NA
abundance: NA
j_gene: TRBJ1-1
CDR3nt: TGCAGCGTTGTAAAACGGGGCACTGAAGCTTTCTTT
CDR3aa: CSVVKRGTEAFF

v_gene: TRBV24-1
d_gene: NA
abundance: NA
j_gene: TRBJ2-3
CDR3nt: TGTGCCACCACCGATAGCGGAAGCACAGATACGCAGTATTTT
CDR3aa: CATTDSGSTDTQYF

v_gene: TRBV6-2/TRBV6-3
d_gene: NA
abundance: many
j_gene: TRBJ1-1
CDR3nt: TGTGCCAGCAGTTACCGGGACACGACTGAAGCTTTCTTT
CDR3aa: CASSYRDTTEAFF

v_gene: TRBV4-3
d_gene: NA
abundance: NA
j_gene: TRBJ1-1
CDR3nt: TGCGCCAGCAGCCAAGAATGGCGCAGGGCCAAGAACACTGAAGCTTTCTTT
CDR3aa: CASSQEWRRAKNTEAFF

v_gene: TRBV28
d_gene: NA
abundance: many
j_gene: TRBJ1-2
CDR3nt: TGTGCCAGCAGGGCGGCCCGAGGGGCCAGCTATGGCTACACCTTC
CDR3aa: CASRAARGASYGYTF

v_gene: TRBV12-3/TRBV12-4
d_gene: TRBD1
abundance: many
j_gene: TRBJ1-1
CDR3nt: TGTGCCAGCTGGAACCGGGACAGTGAAGCTTTCTTT
CDR3aa: CASWNRDSEAFF

v_gene: TRBV28
d_gene: NA
abundance: many
j_gene: TRBJ2-3
CDR3nt: TGTGCCAGCAGTTTGGCCCTCCAAGATACGCAGTATTTT
CDR3aa: CASSLALQDTQYF

v_gene: TRBV2
d_gene: TRBD1
abundance: many
j_gene: TRBJ1-3
CDR3nt: TGTGCCAGCAGAATACTCAGGACAGGCCTTGGAAACACCATATATTTT
CDR3aa: CASRILRTGLGNTIYF

v_gene: TRBV7-9
d_gene: TRBD2
abundance: many
j_gene: TRBJ2-1
CDR3nt: TGTGCCAGCAGCTCTCGGACTAGCGGTTCCTACAATGAGCAGTTCTTC
CDR3aa: CASSSRTSGSYNEQFF

v_gene: TRBV18
d_gene: NA
abundance: many
j_gene: TRBJ2-7
CDR3nt: TGTGCCAGCTCTCGCGGACAGTTAGACTCCTACGAGCAGTACTTC
CDR3aa: CASSRGQLDSYEQYF

v_gene: TRBV5-1
d_gene: NA
abundance: NA
j_gene: TRBJ2-1
CDR3nt: TGCGCCAGCAGCCCTGAGAGGGGCCACAATGAGCAGTTCTTC
CDR3aa: CASSPERGHNEQFF

v_gene: TRBV20-1
d_gene: TRBD1
abundance: few
j_gene: TRBJ2-2
CDR3nt: TGCAGTGCTCGTCCACAGGGGGTCGGGGGAACCGGGGAGCTGTTTTTT
CDR3aa: CSARPQGVGGTGELFF

v_gene: TRBV12-3/TRBV12-4
d_gene: NA
abundance: many
j_gene: TRBJ1-2
CDR3nt: TGTGCCAGCAGTTTAGCAGGGTCTTTTGGCTATGGCTACACCTTC
CDR3aa: CASSLAGSFGYGYTF

v_gene: TRBV10-1
d_gene: NA
abundance: many
j_gene: TRBJ2-7
CDR3nt: TGCGCCAGCAGTGAGTCCGGGACACGGGAGCAGTACTTC
CDR3aa: CASSESGTREQYF

v_gene: TRBV7-9
d_gene: TRBD1
abundance: few
j_gene: TRBJ1-2
CDR3nt: TGTGCCAGCAGCTACAGGGGCCGGGGCTATACCTTC
CDR3aa: CASSYRGRGYTF

v_gene: TRBV5-1
d_gene: NA
abundance: many
j_gene: TRBJ1-1
CDR3nt: TGCGCCAGCAGCTTGGGGGGGGTGGCTTCGAAAACTGAAGCTTTCTTT
CDR3aa: CASSLGGVASKTEAFF

v_gene: TRBV29-1
d_gene: TRBD2
abundance: few
j_gene: TRBJ2-3
CDR3nt: TGCAGCGTTGTTGAGGGGACTAGAAGCACAGATACGCAGTATTTT
CDR3aa: CSVVEGTRSTDTQYF

v_gene: TRBV7-8
d_gene: NA
abundance: NA
j_gene: TRBJ1-5
CDR3nt: TGTGCCAGCAGCCTTAGTGGCCTATCCCAGCATTTT
CDR3aa: CASSLSGLSQHF

v_gene: TRBV3-1
d_gene: NA
abundance: many
j_gene: TRBJ1-1
CDR3nt: TGTGCCAGCAGCCAAGTGGCCTCTGAAGCTTTCTTT
CDR3aa: CASSQVASEAFF

v_gene: TRBV6-9
d_gene: NA
abundance: few
j_gene: TRBJ2-6
CDR3nt: TGTGCCAGCAGTTCCCTCGGCTCTGGGGCCAACGTCCTGACTTTC
CDR3aa: CASSSLGSGANVLTF

v_gene: TRBV2
d_gene: NA
abundance: many
j_gene: TRBJ2-3
CDR3nt: TGTGCCAGCAGTGACTTGTGGCAGAAAGATACGCAGTATTTT
CDR3aa: CASSDLWQKDTQYF

v_gene: TRBV7-9
d_gene: NA
abundance: many
j_gene: TRBJ1-6
CDR3nt: TGTGCCAGCAGCTTACCGAATTCACCCCTCCACTTT
CDR3aa: CASSLPNSPLHF

v_gene: TRBV7-8
d_gene: NA
abundance: NA
j_gene: TRBJ2-7
CDR3nt: TGTGCCAGCAGCTTAGGAGATCGGTTCGGGCTAGCGCCTAATGCCTACGAGCAGTACTTC
CDR3aa: CASSLGDRFGLAPNAYEQYF

v_gene: TRBV12-3/TRBV12-4
d_gene: NA
abundance: many
j_gene: TRBJ2-5
CDR3nt: TGTGCCAGCAGTTTCGGGGGCTCTCAAGAGACCCAGTACTTC
CDR3aa: CASSFGGSQETQYF

v_gene: TRBV29-1
d_gene: TRBD1
abundance: few
j_gene: TRBJ2-7
CDR3nt: TGCAGCGCCGGACAGGGTTTCCACGAGCAGTACTTC
CDR3aa: CSAGQGFHEQYF

v_gene: TRBV7-9
d_gene: NA
abundance: NA
j_gene: TRBJ2-5
CDR3nt: NA
CDR3aa: CASSFGPGGSWYF

v_gene: TRBV19
d_gene: NA
abundance: NA
j_gene: TRBJ2-7
CDR3nt: TGTGCCAGTAGTATTAGGACGGCGCCCTCCTACGAGCAGTACTTC
CDR3aa: CASSIRTAPSYEQYF

v_gene: TRBV12-3/TRBV12-4
d_gene: NA
abundance: NA
j_gene: TRBJ1-3
CDR3nt: TGTGCCAGCAGTCTATCAGGGACCCGGCCCTCTGGAAACACCATATATTTT
CDR3aa: CASSLSGTRPSGNTIYF

v_gene: TRBV20-1
d_gene: TRBD1
abundance: NA
j_gene: TRBJ2-1
CDR3nt: TGCAGTGCTAGAGGGGGGACAGACAAATACAATGAGCAGTTCTTC
CDR3aa: CSARGGTDKYNEQFF

v_gene: TRBV27
d_gene: TRBD2
abundance: many
j_gene: TRBJ2-7
CDR3nt: TGTGCCAGCAGTTTCGGCGGGGGCTACGAGCAGTACTTC
CDR3aa: CASSFGGGYEQYF

v_gene: TRBV18
d_gene: NA
abundance: NA
j_gene: TRBJ2-1
CDR3nt: TGTGCCAGCTCACCCAGAGGACCCCAGGACTCCTACAATGAGCAGTTCTTC
CDR3aa: CASSPRGPQDSYNEQFF

v_gene: TRBV15
d_gene: NA
abundance: few
j_gene: TRBJ2-5
CDR3nt: TGTGCCACCAGCAGAGATCCCTCCGGGGGAGACCTCCAAGAGACCCAGTACTTC
CDR3aa: CATSRDPSGGDLQETQYF

v_gene: TRBV27
d_gene: TRBD1
abundance: many
j_gene: TRBJ2-7
CDR3nt: TGTGCCAGCAGCCGCCGCGGCGGGACAGGGGGAGGCGAGCAGTACTTC
CDR3aa: CASSRRGGTGGGEQYF

v_gene: TRBV19
d_gene: TRBD1
abundance: NA
j_gene: TRBJ2-7
CDR3nt: TGTGCCAGTAGTGACAGGGGTGCGTTCTACGAGCAGTACTTC
CDR3aa: CASSDRGAFYEQYF

v_gene: TRBV27
d_gene: NA
abundance: many
j_gene: TRBJ2-5
CDR3nt: TGTGCCAGCAGTCTCCTGCGGGGGCCCGGAGCGACCCAGTACTTC
CDR3aa: CASSLLRGPGATQYF

v_gene: TRBV29-1
d_gene: NA
abundance: few
j_gene: TRBJ1-1
CDR3nt: TGCAGCGTTGAATTCGCTGAAGCTTTCTTT
CDR3aa: CSVEFAEAFF

v_gene: TRBV6-1
d_gene: NA
abundance: few
j_gene: TRBJ2-2
CDR3nt: TGTGCCAGCAGCGTGTTAATGGCTGTGATGAACACCGGGGAGCTGTTTTTT
CDR3aa: CASSVLMAVMNTGELFF

v_gene: TRBV28
d_gene: NA
abundance: NA
j_gene: TRBJ2-5
CDR3nt: TGTGCCAGCAGCGGATGGGGTGAAGAGACCCAGTACTTC
CDR3aa: CASSGWGEETQYF

v_gene: TRBV14
d_gene: NA
abundance: NA
j_gene: TRBJ1-2
CDR3nt: TGTGCCAGCAGCGTAGACAGGCTCTATGGCTACACCTTC
CDR3aa: CASSVDRLYGYTF

v_gene: TRBV9
d_gene: TRBD1
abundance: NA
j_gene: TRBJ1-6
CDR3nt: TGTACCAGCAGCGTAGGTCCAGGGGGTTATAATTCACCCCTCCACTTT
CDR3aa: CTSSVGPGGYNSPLHF

v_gene: TRBV24-1
d_gene: NA
abundance: many
j_gene: TRBJ2-7
CDR3nt: TGTGCCACCAGTGATAATCGGGACGGATCCTACGAGCAGTACTTC
CDR3aa: CATSDNRDGSYEQYF

v_gene: TRBV6-2/TRBV6-3
d_gene: TRBD1
abundance: NA
j_gene: TRBJ2-7
CDR3nt: TGTGCCAGCAGTTACTTCGCGACAGGGGTATACGAGCAGTACTTC
CDR3aa: CASSYFATGVYEQYF

v_gene: TRBV4-1
d_gene: TRBD2
abundance: few
j_gene: TRBJ2-5
CDR3nt: TGCGCCAGCAGCCAAGCTGGGCGCGGGAGGTCCCAAGAGACCCAGTACTTC
CDR3aa: CASSQAGRGRSQETQYF

v_gene: TRBV6-1
d_gene: NA
abundance: many
j_gene: TRBJ2-3
CDR3nt: TGTGCCAGCAGTGTGACGACTAGTGATACGCAGTATTTT
CDR3aa: CASSVTTSDTQYF

v_gene: TRBV20-1
d_gene: NA
abundance: NA
j_gene: TRBJ2-2
CDR3nt: TGCAGTGCTAGAGATTATGGGACCGACACCGGGGAGCTGTTTTTT
CDR3aa: CSARDYGTDTGELFF

v_gene: TRBV19
d_gene: NA
abundance: few
j_gene: TRBJ2-7
CDR3nt: TGTGCCAGTAGTATTGGCGCAGGGGAAAACGAGCAGTACTTC
CDR3aa: CASSIGAGENEQYF

v_gene: TRBV6-1
d_gene: NA
abundance: many
j_gene: TRBJ1-4
CDR3nt: TGTGCCAGCAGAAAACCGGGGGGGCGGTTAAAAGGTCGTGAAAAACTGTTTTTT
CDR3aa: CASRKPGGRLKGREKLFF

v_gene: TRBV20-1
d_gene: TRBD2
abundance: many
j_gene: TRBJ2-3
CDR3nt: TGCAGTGCTAGACCTACTAGCGGGGGTCCAGATACGCAGTATTTT
CDR3aa: CSARPTSGGPDTQYF

v_gene: TRBV7-2
d_gene: NA
abundance: many
j_gene: TRBJ1-2
CDR3nt: TGTGCCAGCAGCTTCCAGTTAAGGGGCTACACCTTC
CDR3aa: CASSFQLRGYTF

v_gene: TRBV20-1
d_gene: TRBD2
abundance: many
j_gene: TRBJ2-3
CDR3nt: TGCAGTGCCGTGAGCGGGGATTACACAGATACGCAGTATTTT
CDR3aa: CSAVSGDYTDTQYF

v_gene: TRBV7-9
d_gene: NA
abundance: many
j_gene: TRBJ2-3
CDR3nt: TGTGCCAGCAGCCCAGACTATTCAGATACGCAGTATTTT
CDR3aa: CASSPDYSDTQYF

v_gene: TRBV18
d_gene: TRBD1
abundance: once
j_gene: TRBJ1-6
CDR3nt: TGTGCCAGCTCACCGGACAGGGGGAGGTCACCCCTCCACTTT
CDR3aa: CASSPDRGRSPLHF

v_gene: TRBV27
d_gene: NA
abundance: few
j_gene: TRBJ1-2
CDR3nt: TGTGCCAGCAGCTACGGACCAAGCTATGGCTACACCTTC
CDR3aa: CASSYGPSYGYTF

v_gene: TRBV12-3/TRBV12-4
d_gene: NA
abundance: few
j_gene: TRBJ2-1
CDR3nt: TGTGCCAGCAGGATCAATTGGAGTGAGCAGTTCTTC
CDR3aa: CASRINWSEQFF

v_gene: TRBV6-9
d_gene: NA
abundance: NA
j_gene: TRBJ1-1
CDR3nt: TGTGCCAGCAGTTACAAACAGGGCGTCACTGGAGCTTTCTTT
CDR3aa: CASSYKQGVTGAFF

v_gene: TRBV5-1
d_gene: NA
abundance: NA
j_gene: TRBJ1-3
CDR3nt: TGTGCCAGCAGCTCGGACGGAGGTTCTGGAAACACCATATATTTT
CDR3aa: CASSSDGGSGNTIYF